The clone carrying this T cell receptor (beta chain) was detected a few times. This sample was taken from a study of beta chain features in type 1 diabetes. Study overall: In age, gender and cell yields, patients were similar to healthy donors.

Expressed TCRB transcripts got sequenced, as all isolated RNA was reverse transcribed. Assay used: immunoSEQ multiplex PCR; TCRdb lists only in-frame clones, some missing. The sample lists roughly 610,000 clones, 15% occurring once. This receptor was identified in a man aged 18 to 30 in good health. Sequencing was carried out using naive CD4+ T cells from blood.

CDR3 nucleotide sequence: TGTGCCAGCAGCGCGGGACAGAGAAACACCGGGGAGCTGTTTTTT. Translated: CASSAGQRNTGELFF. The chain is built from TRBV5-4 and TRBJ2-2, with TRBD1 as a possible D gene (7 bases). Germline V gives CDR1 SGHNT, CDR2 YYREEE (reference sequence). V was pared by 4 bases and J by 2 bases, with 12 bases between. The CDR3 runs to 15 residues.